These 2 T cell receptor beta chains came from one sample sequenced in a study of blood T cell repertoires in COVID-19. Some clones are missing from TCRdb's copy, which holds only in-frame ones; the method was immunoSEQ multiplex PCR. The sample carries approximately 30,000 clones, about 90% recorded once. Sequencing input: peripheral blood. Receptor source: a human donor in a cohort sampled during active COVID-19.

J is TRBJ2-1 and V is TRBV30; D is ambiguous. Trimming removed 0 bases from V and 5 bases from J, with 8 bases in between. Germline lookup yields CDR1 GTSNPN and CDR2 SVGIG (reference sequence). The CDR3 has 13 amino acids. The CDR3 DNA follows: TGTGCCTGGAGTGTACCCCCGGACAATGAGCAGTTCTTC. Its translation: CAWSVPPDNEQFF.

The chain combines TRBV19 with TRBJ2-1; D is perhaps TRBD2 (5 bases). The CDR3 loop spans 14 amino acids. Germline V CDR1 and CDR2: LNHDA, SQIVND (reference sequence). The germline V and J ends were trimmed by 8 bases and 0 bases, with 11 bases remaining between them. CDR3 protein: CASPDLSSYNEQFF. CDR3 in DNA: TGTGCCAGTCCGGACTTGAGCTCCTACAATGAGCAGTTCTTC.